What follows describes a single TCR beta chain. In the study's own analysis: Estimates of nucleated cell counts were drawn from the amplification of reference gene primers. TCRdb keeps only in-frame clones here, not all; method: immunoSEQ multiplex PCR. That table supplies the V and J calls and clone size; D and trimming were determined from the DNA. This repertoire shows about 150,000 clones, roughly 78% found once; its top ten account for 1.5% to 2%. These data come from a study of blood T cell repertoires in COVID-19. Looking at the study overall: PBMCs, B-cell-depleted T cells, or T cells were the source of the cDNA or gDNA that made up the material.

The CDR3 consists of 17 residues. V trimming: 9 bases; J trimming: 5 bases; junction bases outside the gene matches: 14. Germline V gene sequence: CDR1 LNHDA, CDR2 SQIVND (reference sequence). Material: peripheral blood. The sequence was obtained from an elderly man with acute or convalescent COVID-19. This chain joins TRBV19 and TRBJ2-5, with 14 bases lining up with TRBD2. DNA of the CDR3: TGTGCCAGCAAACCTCTGGGGACTAGCGGGGGAGGGGAGACCCAGTACTTC. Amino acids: CASKPLGTSGGGETQYF.